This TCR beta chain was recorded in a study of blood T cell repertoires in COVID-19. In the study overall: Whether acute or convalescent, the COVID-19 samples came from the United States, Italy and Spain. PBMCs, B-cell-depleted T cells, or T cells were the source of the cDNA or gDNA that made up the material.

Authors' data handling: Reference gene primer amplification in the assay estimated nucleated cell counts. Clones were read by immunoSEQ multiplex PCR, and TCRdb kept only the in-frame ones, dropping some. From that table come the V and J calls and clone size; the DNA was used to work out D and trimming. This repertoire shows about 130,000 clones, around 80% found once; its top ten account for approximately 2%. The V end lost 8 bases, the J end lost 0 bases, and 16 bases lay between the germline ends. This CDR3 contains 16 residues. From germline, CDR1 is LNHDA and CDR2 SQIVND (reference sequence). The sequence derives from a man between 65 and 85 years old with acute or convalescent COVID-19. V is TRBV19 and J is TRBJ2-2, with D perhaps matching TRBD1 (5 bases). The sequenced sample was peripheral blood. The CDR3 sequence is CASVPQVGPNTGELFF. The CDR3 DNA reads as TGTGCCAGTGTCCCCCAGGTGGGGCCGAACACCGGGGAGCTGTTTTTT.